The rows below give T cell receptor beta chains drawn from one sample of a study of technical replicates of blood from several donors. Assay used: immunoSEQ multiplex PCR; TCRdb lists only in-frame clones, some missing. Of approximately 76,000 clones in the sample, roughly 90% were seen once. Material for sequencing was T cells isolated from PBMCs. The receptors derive from a human donor in good health. CDR3s include the opening cysteine and the closing phenylalanine or tryptophan. The order of the fields is D gene, V gene, J gene, CDR3 length, clone size, CDR3 protein, CDR3 DNA. The D gene is left open where the match is weak. The listing skips clone size in some rows; elsewhere it reads once, few, many or a size class.

D: TRBD1
V: TRBV2
J: TRBJ2-1
length: 14
size: -
CDR3: CARRDREILNEQFF
DNA: TGTGCCAGACGGGACAGGGAGATTTTGAATGAGCAGTTCTTC

D: -
V: TRBV6-5
J: TRBJ2-7
length: 15
size: -
CDR3: CASSYSRGWTYEQYF
DNA: TGTGCCAGCAGTTACTCGAGGGGGTGGACCTACGAGCAGTACTTC

D: TRBD2
V: TRBV6-6
J: TRBJ2-7
length: 16
size: -
CDR3: CASSRRTSGSSYEQYF
DNA: TGTGCCAGCAGTCGCCGGACTAGCGGGAGCTCCTACGAGCAGTACTTC

D: TRBD1
V: TRBV2
J: TRBJ1-4
length: 14
size: few
CDR3: CASSDRGTDEKLFF
DNA: TGTGCCAGCAGTGACAGGGGGACGGATGAAAAACTGTTTTTT

D: TRBD1
V: TRBV28
J: TRBJ1-2
length: 14
size: -
CDR3: CASRVTGGAYGYTF
DNA: TGTGCCAGCAGAGTGACAGGGGGCGCCTATGGCTACACCTTC

D: TRBD1
V: TRBV6-5
J: TRBJ2-7
length: 14
size: once
CDR3: CASSRDRGSLEQYF
DNA: TGTGCCAGCAGCCGGGACAGGGGAAGTCTCGAGCAGTACTTC

D: -
V: TRBV7-7
J: TRBJ1-3
length: 13
size: -
CDR3: CASSLDYGNTIYF
DNA: TGTGCCAGCAGCTTAGATTATGGAAACACCATATATTTT

D: -
V: TRBV6-1
J: TRBJ1-1
length: 19
size: -
CDR3: CASSEVPRAGYGFAPVPRF
DNA: TGTGCCAGCAGTGAGGTCCCGCGAGCAGGGTACGGTTTCGCACCTGTTCCCCGCTTT

D: -
V: TRBV7-2
J: TRBJ1-2
length: 14
size: -
CDR3: CASSSRGINYGYTF
DNA: TGTGCCAGCAGCTCTCGGGGGATCAACTATGGCTACACCTTC

D: -
V: TRBV5-1
J: TRBJ2-1
length: 17
size: -
CDR3: CASSYSPETGVVNEQFF
DNA: TGCGCCAGCAGCTACTCACCGGAGACGGGAGTCGTTAATGAGCAGTTCTTC

D: -
V: TRBV9
J: TRBJ2-1
length: 17
size: -
CDR3: CASSYSGGIGSYNEQFF
DNA: TGTGCCAGCAGCTATTCTGGGGGGATCGGGTCCTACAATGAGCAGTTCTTC

D: -
V: TRBV4-2
J: TRBJ1-5
length: 15
size: -
CDR3: CASSQEGEISQPQHF
DNA: TGTGCCAGCAGCCAAGAAGGGGAAATTAGTCAGCCCCAGCATTTT

D: TRBD1
V: TRBV7-9
J: TRBJ1-6
length: 16
size: -
CDR3: CASSFPTGGTGSPLHF
DNA: TGTGCCAGCAGCTTCCCTACAGGGGGCACGGGGTCACCCCTCCACTTT

D: TRBD1
V: TRBV7-9
J: TRBJ2-7
length: 18
size: -
CDR3: CASSLPSRPGTDLYEQYF
DNA: TGTGCCAGCAGCTTACCCTCTCGCCCCGGGACAGATCTCTACGAGCAGTACTTC

D: -
V: TRBV6-1
J: TRBJ1-1
length: 11
size: few
CDR3: CASSERRGAFF
DNA: TGTGCCAGCAGTGAGAGAAGAGGAGCTTTCTTT

D: -
V: TRBV7-9
J: TRBJ2-3
length: 14
size: once
CDR3: CASSPRVGLDTQYF
DNA: TGTGCCAGCAGCCCGAGAGTCGGGTTAGATACGCAGTATTTT

D: -
V: TRBV5-1
J: TRBJ2-1
length: 17
size: -
CDR3: CASSLAGLGGAGNEQFF
DNA: TGCGCCAGCAGCTTGGCGGGGTTGGGGGGGGCCGGAAATGAGCAGTTCTTC

D: TRBD2
V: TRBV30
J: TRBJ2-1
length: 14
size: -
CDR3: CAWKTSGSYNEQFF
DNA: TGTGCCTGGAAAACTAGCGGATCCTACAATGAGCAGTTCTTC

D: -
V: TRBV2
J: TRBJ2-5
length: 15
size: -
CDR3: CASSEPLTSQETQYF
DNA: TGTGCCAGCAGTGAACCCCTGACTAGTCAGGAGACCCAGTACTTC

D: TRBD1
V: TRBV6-1
J: TRBJ1-2
length: 14
size: -
CDR3: CASILPGGFYGYTF
DNA: TGTGCCAGCATTTTACCAGGGGGTTTTTATGGCTACACCTTC

D: TRBD1
V: TRBV4-1
J: TRBJ2-7
length: 16
size: -
CDR3: CASSHPGTGSSYEQYF
DNA: TGCGCCAGCAGCCACCCCGGGACAGGGAGCTCCTACGAGCAGTACTTC

D: TRBD1
V: TRBV6-5
J: TRBJ2-7
length: 15
size: -
CDR3: CASTNMGTGGYEQYF
DNA: TGTGCCAGCACCAATATGGGGACAGGGGGCTACGAGCAGTACTTC

D: TRBD1
V: TRBV14
J: TRBJ1-6
length: 17
size: -
CDR3: CASSHQGAESYNSPLHF
DNA: TGTGCCAGCAGCCACCAGGGGGCAGAATCCTATAATTCACCCCTCCACTTT

D: TRBD1
V: TRBV10-1
J: TRBJ1-1
length: 18
size: few
CDR3: CASSGGGVTGDMNTEAFF
DNA: TGCGCCAGCAGTGGGGGAGGGGTGACAGGGGATATGAACACTGAAGCTTTCTTT

D: TRBD1
V: TRBV5-1
J: TRBJ1-2
length: 17
size: -
CDR3: CASSPGTGPLANYGYTF
DNA: TGCGCCAGCAGCCCCGGGACAGGGCCCTTAGCTAACTATGGCTACACCTTC

D: TRBD1
V: TRBV11-2
J: TRBJ2-2
length: 14
size: -
CDR3: CAIPTGGGTGELFF
DNA: TGTGCCATTCCGACAGGGGGGGGAACCGGGGAGCTGTTTTTT

D: -
V: TRBV29-1
J: TRBJ2-2
length: 13
size: -
CDR3: CSVEDLAGGELFF
DNA: TGCAGCGTTGAAGATCTGGCAGGCGGGGAGCTGTTTTTT

D: -
V: TRBV5-1
J: TRBJ1-1
length: 16
size: few
CDR3: CASSPTGGNGDTEAFF
DNA: TGCGCCAGCAGCCCAACGGGGGGAAACGGGGACACTGAAGCTTTCTTT

D: -
V: TRBV19
J: TRBJ2-1
length: 15
size: -
CDR3: CASSIVLDSYNEQFF
DNA: TGTGCCAGTAGTATAGTATTGGACAGCTACAATGAGCAGTTCTTC

D: -
V: TRBV19
J: TRBJ1-5
length: 13
size: -
CDR3: CASNLGSGQPQHF
DNA: TGTGCCTCTAATTTAGGGTCGGGACAGCCCCAGCATTTT

D: -
V: TRBV9
J: TRBJ2-2
length: 14
size: -
CDR3: CASANNLATGELFF
DNA: TGTGCCAGCGCAAACAATCTGGCCACCGGGGAGCTGTTTTTT

D: -
V: TRBV13
J: TRBJ1-5
length: 12
size: few
CDR3: CASSSGNQPQHF
DNA: TGTGCCAGCAGCTCCGGTAATCAGCCCCAGCATTTT

D: -
V: TRBV15
J: TRBJ1-2
length: 12
size: -
CDR3: CATSPDFDGYTF
DNA: TGTGCCACCAGTCCAGACTTCGATGGCTACACCTTC